This T cell receptor beta chain comes out of a study of control samples from healthy donors and cancer patients. Germline values: CDR1 ENHRY, CDR2 SYGVKD. V was trimmed by 8 bases and J by 5 bases, leaving 10 bases between them. The CDR3 has 11 residues. This clone has just a few counts. Profiling relied on immunoSEQ multiplex PCR, and the TCRdb table lists in-frame clones only, not all of them. This sample has approximately 79,000 clones, with about nine tenths found just once. The specimen was blood. The TCR originated in a man between 50 and 59 years old in good health. The chain combines TRBV10-3 with TRBJ2-7; perhaps TRBD1 as D (5 bases). The CDR3, as DNA: TGTGCCATCTCAATAGGGGACGAGCAGTACTTC. This translates into CAISIGDEQYF.